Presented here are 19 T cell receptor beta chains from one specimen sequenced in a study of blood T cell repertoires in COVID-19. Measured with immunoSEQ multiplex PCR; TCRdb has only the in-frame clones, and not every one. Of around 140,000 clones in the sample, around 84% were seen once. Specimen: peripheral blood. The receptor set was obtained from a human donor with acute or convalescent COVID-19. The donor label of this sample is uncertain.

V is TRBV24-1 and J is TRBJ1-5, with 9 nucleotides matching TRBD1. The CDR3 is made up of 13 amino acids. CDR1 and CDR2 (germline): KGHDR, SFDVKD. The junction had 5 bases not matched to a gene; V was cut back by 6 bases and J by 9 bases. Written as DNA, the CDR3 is TGTGCCACCAGTCCGGGACAGGGTTTGCCCCAGCATTTT. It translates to CATSPGQGLPQHF.

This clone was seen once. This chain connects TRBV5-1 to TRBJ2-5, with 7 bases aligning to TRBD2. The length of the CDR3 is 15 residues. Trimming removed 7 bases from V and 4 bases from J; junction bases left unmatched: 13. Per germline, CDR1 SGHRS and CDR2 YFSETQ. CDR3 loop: CASDPGGRGGETQYF. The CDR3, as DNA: TGCGCCAGCGACCCAGGCGGGAGAGGCGGAGAGACCCAGTACTTC.

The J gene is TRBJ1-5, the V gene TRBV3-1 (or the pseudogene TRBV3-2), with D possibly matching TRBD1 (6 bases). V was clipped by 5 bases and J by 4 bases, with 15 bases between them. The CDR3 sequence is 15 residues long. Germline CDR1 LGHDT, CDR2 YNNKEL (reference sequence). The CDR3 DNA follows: TGTGCCAGCAGCGTGGACAGCAAGTTGAATCAGCCCCAGCATTTT. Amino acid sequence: CASSVDSKLNQPQHF.

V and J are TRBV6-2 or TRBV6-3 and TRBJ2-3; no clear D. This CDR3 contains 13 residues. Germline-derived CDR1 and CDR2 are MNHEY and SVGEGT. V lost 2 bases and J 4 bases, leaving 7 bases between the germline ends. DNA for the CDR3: TGTGCCAGCAGTTACACAGACGCAGATACGCAGTATTTT. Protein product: CASSYTDADTQYF.

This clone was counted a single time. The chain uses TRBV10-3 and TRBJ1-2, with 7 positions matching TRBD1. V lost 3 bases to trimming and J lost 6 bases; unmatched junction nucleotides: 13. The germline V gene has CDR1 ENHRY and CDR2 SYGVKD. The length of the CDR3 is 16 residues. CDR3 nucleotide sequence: TGTGCCATCAGTGATTTGGTACAGGGGATTGGGGATGGCTACACCTTC. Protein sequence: CAISDLVQGIGDGYTF.

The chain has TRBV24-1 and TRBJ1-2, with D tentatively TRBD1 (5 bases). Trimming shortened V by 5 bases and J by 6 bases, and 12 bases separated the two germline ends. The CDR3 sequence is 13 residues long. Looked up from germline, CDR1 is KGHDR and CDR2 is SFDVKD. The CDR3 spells CATSGKGNHGYTF. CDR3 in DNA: TGTGCCACCAGTGGGAAGGGGAATCATGGCTACACCTTC.

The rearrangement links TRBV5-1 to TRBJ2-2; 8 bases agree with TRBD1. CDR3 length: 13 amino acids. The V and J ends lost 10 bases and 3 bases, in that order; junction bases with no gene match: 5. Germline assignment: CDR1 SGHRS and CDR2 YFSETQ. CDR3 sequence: CAGTTGDTGELFF. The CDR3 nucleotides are TGCGCCGGAACGACAGGGGACACCGGGGAGCTGTTTTTT.

The CDR3 DNA sequence: TGTGCCAGCTCGCCCGGGACAGGAGCTAACTATGGCTACACCTTC. Its translation is CASSPGTGANYGYTF. The gene calls are TRBV18 and TRBJ1-2, with 8 bases that match TRBD1. Germline trimming cut 6 bases from V and 0 bases from J; bases unmatched to any gene: 6. Per germline, CDR1 KGHSH and CDR2 LQKENI. This CDR3 is built from 15 residues.

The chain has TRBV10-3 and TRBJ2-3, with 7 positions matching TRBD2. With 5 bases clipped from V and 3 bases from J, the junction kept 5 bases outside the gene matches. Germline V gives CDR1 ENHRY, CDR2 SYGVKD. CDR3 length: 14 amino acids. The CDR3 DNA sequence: TGTGCCATCAGTAGGAGGGAGGGGACAGATACGCAGTATTTT. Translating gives CAISRREGTDTQYF.

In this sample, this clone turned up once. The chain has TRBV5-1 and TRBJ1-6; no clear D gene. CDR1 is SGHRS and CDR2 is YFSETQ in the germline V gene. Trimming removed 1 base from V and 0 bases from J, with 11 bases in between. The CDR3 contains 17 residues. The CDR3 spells CASSLLAPSSYNSPLHF. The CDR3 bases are TGCGCCAGCAGCTTGCTGGCACCTAGCTCCTATAATTCACCCCTCCACTTT.

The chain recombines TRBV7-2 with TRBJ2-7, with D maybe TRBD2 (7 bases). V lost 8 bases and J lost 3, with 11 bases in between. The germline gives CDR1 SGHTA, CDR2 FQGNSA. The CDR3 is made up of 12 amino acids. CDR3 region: CASRGGGYEQYF. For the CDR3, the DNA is TGTGCCAGCCGAGGGGGGGGCTACGAGCAGTACTTC.

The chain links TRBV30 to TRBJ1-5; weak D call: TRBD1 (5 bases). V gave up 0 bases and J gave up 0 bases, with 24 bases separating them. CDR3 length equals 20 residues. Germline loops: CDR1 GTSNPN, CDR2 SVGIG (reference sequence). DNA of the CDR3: TGTGCCTGGAGTGTACGGGTTGGTATTTACGGCAGGGCTAGCAATCAGCCCCAGCATTTT. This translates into CAWSVRVGIYGRASNQPQHF. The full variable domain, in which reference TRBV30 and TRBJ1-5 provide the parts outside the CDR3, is SQTIHQWPATLVQPVGSPLSLECTVEGTSNPNLYWYRQAAGRGLQLLFYSVGIGQISSEVPQNLSASRPQDRQFILSSKKLLLSDSGFYLCAWSVRVGIYGRASNQPQHFGDGTRLSIL.

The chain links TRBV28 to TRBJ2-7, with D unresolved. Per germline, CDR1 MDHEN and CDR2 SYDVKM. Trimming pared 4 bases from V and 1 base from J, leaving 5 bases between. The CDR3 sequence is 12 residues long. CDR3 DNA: TGTGCCAGCAGTTCACTTTCCTACGAGCAGTACTTC. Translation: CASSSLSYEQYF. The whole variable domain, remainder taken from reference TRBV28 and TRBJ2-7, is DVKVTQSSRYLVKRTGEKVFLECVQDMDHENMFWYRQDPGLGLRLIYFSYDVKMKEKGDIPEGYSVSREKKERFSLILESASTNQTSMYLCASSSLSYEQYFGPGTRLTVT.

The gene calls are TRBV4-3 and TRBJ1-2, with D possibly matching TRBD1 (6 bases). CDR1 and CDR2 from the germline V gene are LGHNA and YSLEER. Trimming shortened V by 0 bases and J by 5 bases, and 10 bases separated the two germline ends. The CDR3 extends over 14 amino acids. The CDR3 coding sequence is TGCGCCAGCAGCCAAGAGATGACAGGATATGGCTACACCTTC. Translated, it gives CASSQEMTGYGYTF.

CDR3 amino acids: CSASDSSHYEQYF. CDR3 bases: TGCAGTGCTAGTGATAGCTCCCATTACGAGCAGTACTTC. The rearrangement links TRBV20-1 to TRBJ2-7; D gene unclear. The ends were cut back, 3 bases at V and 4 bases at J, with 13 bases in the middle. CDR3 length: 13 residues. Germline lookup yields CDR1 DFQATT and CDR2 SNEGSKA (reference sequence).

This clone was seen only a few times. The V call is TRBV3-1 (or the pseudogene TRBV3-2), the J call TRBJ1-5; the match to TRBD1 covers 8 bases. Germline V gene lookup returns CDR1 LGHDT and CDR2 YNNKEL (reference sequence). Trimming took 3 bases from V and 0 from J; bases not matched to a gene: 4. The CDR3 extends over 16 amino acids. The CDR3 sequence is CASSHSTGVSNQPQHF. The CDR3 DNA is TGTGCCAGCAGCCATTCGACAGGGGTTAGCAATCAGCCCCAGCATTTT.

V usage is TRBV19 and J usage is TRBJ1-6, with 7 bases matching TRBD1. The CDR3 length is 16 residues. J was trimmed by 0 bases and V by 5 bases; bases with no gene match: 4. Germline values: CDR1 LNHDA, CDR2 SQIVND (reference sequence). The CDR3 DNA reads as TGTGCCAGTAGTCTAAGGGGGCTCTCCTATAATTCACCCCTCCACTTT. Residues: CASSLRGLSYNSPLHF.

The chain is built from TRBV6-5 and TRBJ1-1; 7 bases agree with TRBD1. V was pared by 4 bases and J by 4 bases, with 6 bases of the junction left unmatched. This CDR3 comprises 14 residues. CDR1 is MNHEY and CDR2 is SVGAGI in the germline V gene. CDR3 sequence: CASSSLGQSTEAFF. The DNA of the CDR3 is TGTGCCAGCAGTTCCTTGGGACAGAGCACTGAAGCTTTCTTT.

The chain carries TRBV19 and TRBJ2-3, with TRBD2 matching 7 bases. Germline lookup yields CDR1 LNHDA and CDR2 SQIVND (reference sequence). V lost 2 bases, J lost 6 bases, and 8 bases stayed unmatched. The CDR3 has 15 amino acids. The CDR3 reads CASSIQAGLGDTQYF. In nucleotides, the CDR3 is TGTGCCAGTAGTATACAAGCGGGATTGGGGGATACGCAGTATTTT.